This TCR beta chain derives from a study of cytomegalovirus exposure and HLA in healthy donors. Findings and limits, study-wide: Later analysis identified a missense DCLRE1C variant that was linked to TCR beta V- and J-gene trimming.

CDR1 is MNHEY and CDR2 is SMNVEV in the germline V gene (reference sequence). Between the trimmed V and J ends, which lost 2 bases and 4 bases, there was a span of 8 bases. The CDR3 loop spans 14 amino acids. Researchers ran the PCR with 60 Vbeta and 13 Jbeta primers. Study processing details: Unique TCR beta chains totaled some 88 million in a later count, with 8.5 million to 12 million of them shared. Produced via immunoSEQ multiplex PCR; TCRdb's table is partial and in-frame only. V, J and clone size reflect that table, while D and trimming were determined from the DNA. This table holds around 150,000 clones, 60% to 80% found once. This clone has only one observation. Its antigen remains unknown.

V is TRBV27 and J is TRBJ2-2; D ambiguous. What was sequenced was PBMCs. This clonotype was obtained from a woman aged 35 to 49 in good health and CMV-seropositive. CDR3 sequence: CASSLTVPTGELFF. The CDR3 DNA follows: TGTGCCAGCAGTTTAACAGTTCCCACCGGGGAGCTGTTTTTT.